Given below is one T cell receptor beta chain in context. This sample stems from a study of TIL therapy for anti-PD-1-resistant metastatic lung cancer. The sample's time point: pre-treatment sample, taken before nivolumab and TIL therapy. Patients were adults with stage 4 NSCLC. The immunoSEQ assay was v3. Libraries were sequenced to 2 million to 2.5 million read pairs (survey) or roughly 4.5-6.5 million (deep). The repertoire was sequenced with immunoSEQ multiplex PCR; TCRdb's copy has only in-frame clones and lacks some. The sample yields more than 20,000 clones, around 81% seen once. The clonotype was recovered from a person aged 25 to 85 with non-small cell lung cancer. Specimen: blood, collected at baseline.

CDR3 DNA: TGTGCCAGCTCGCTCCGAACAGGGAACATTGGGACGGATACGCAGTATTTT. As protein: CASSLRTGNIGTDTQYF. The chain uses TRBV18 and TRBJ2-3; tentatively, D is TRBD1 (6 bases). CDR1 and CDR2 (germline): KGHSH, LQKENI. The CDR3 loop spans 17 amino acids. Trimming shortened V by 6 bases and J by 6 bases, and 25 bases separated the two germline ends.